What follows are 15 T cell receptor beta chains derived from one specimen sequenced in a study of blood T cell repertoires in COVID-19. Sequencing used immunoSEQ multiplex PCR; TCRdb keeps in-frame clones, though not all of them. The table includes approximately 60,000 clones, over 75% detected once. Sequenced sample: peripheral blood. The origin of the receptors is a man aged 80 or over with acute or convalescent COVID-19.

The table lists this clone with a count of one. This chain joins TRBV6-1 and TRBJ1-6; D possibly corresponds to TRBD1 (5 bases). V lost 1 base to trimming and J lost 7 bases, with 14 bases between them. Germline loops: CDR1 MNHNS, CDR2 SASEGT. This CDR3 comprises 16 residues. This CDR3 is CASSEGRDRSNSPLHF. The CDR3 nucleotides read TGTGCCAGCAGTGAAGGAAGAGACAGATCGAATTCACCCCTCCACTTT.

This clone was seen more than once but under ten times. This rearrangement joins TRBV24-1 to TRBJ2-3; 12 bases line up with TRBD2. The germline V gene has CDR1 KGHDR and CDR2 SFDVKD. Losses at the gene ends were 7 bases for V and 6 bases for J; bases not matched to a gene: 7. The CDR3 spans 15 residues. The CDR3 is CATSTTSGGFDTQYF. In DNA form, the CDR3 reads TGTGCCACCAGCACGACTAGCGGGGGTTTTGATACGCAGTATTTT.

V gene TRBV29-1 combines with J gene TRBJ1-5; D is undetermined. The CDR3 sequence is 14 residues long. Trimming took off 6 bases at V and 2 bases at J, with 14 bases between the two ends. The germline V gene has CDR1 SQVTM and CDR2 ANQGSEA. The CDR3 loop reads CSVWTPGGNQPQHF. The CDR3 nucleotides are TGCAGCGTGTGGACTCCCGGGGGCAATCAGCCCCAGCATTTT.

This clone has only a few counts. In DNA form, the CDR3 reads TGTGCCAGCAGTGATCCCGACAGGGTAGATCGAAGTGAGCAGTTCTTC. Its translation: CASSDPDRVDRSEQFF. The chain combines TRBV25-1 with TRBJ2-1, with 7 positions matching TRBD1. The CDR3 loop spans 16 amino acids. Looked up from germline, CDR1 is MGHDK and CDR2 is SYGVNS. J lost 9 bases, V lost 3 bases, and 14 bases had no gene match.

The chain combines TRBV10-3 with TRBJ2-3; D is perhaps TRBD1 (5 bases). Germline-derived CDR1 and CDR2 are ENHRY and SYGVKD. The CDR3 has 15 amino acids. V lost 4 bases and J 3 bases, leaving 14 bases between the germline ends. The CDR3: CAISGPGFRTDTQYF. In DNA, the CDR3 is TGTGCCATCAGTGGTCCAGGGTTTAGGACAGATACGCAGTATTTT.

The chain joins TRBV5-1 to TRBJ2-2; maybe TRBD2 (5 bases). V lost 4 bases and J lost 3, with 7 bases in between. The CDR3 has 13 residues. The germline V gene encodes CDR1 SGHRS and CDR2 YFSETQ. The CDR3 sequence: CASSVDYTGELFF. CDR3 DNA: TGCGCCAGCAGCGTGGACTACACCGGGGAGCTGTTTTTT.

The chain combines TRBV19 with TRBJ2-5; D may be TRBD2 (5 bases). The germline V gene encodes CDR1 LNHDA and CDR2 SQIVND (reference sequence). CDR3 length: 13 residues. The V and J ends lost 5 bases and 3 bases respectively, with 10 bases between them. DNA of the CDR3: TGTGCCAGTAGTCGCCGGGAAGAAGAGACCCAGTACTTC. Its protein product is CASSRREEETQYF.

The chain joins TRBV3-1 (or the pseudogene TRBV3-2) to TRBJ2-3; possibly TRBD1 for D (6 bases). V was cut by 2 bases and J by 0 bases, with 6 bases left in between. CDR1 is LGHDT and CDR2 is YNNKEL in the germline V gene (reference sequence). The CDR3 is 14 amino acids. This CDR3 reads CASSQRGSTDTQYF. DNA for the CDR3: TGTGCCAGCAGCCAAAGGGGGAGCACAGATACGCAGTATTTT.

The chain couples TRBV19 to TRBJ1-5; 7 bases are shared with TRBD1. Germline loops: CDR1 LNHDA, CDR2 SQIVND (reference sequence). The CDR3 totals 15 residues. V lost 4 bases, J lost 6 bases, and 9 bases stayed unmatched. CDR3 nucleotide sequence: TGTGCCAGTAGTAAAACAGGGGAGGCGGGTCAGCCCCAGCATTTT. Amino acid sequence: CASSKTGEAGQPQHF.

The V call is TRBV13, the J call TRBJ1-2; D unclear. Trimming shortened V by 0 bases and J by 4 bases, and 3 bases separated the two germline ends. This CDR3 is built from 12 residues. Germline loops: CDR1 PRHDT, CDR2 FYEKMQ (reference sequence). The CDR3: CASSLGAYGYTF. The CDR3 DNA reads TGTGCCAGCAGCTTAGGAGCCTATGGCTACACCTTC.

The chain joins TRBV19 to TRBJ1-1, with D uncertain. Trimming left V 3 bases short and J 2 bases short, with 10 bases between. CDR1 is LNHDA, CDR2 SQIVND, per germline (reference sequence). The CDR3 loop spans 14 amino acids. The DNA of the CDR3 is TGTGCCAGTAGTATTTCCAGTTATAACACTGAAGCTTTCTTT. It specifies CASSISSYNTEAFF.

The chain uses TRBV6-5 and TRBJ1-1; D is unclear. The CDR3 sequence is 13 residues long. The V end lost 11 bases, the J end lost 2 bases, and 15 bases lay between the germline ends. CDR1 is MNHEY and CDR2 is SVGAGI in the germline V gene. CDR3 coding DNA: TGTGCCTCGCAAGCTGATGATAACACTGAAGCTTTCTTT. This encodes CASQADDNTEAFF.

The gene calls are TRBV30 and TRBJ2-6, with 8 bases aligning to TRBD1. The CDR3 has 17 amino acids. CDR1 is GTSNPN and CDR2 is SVGIG in the germline V gene (reference sequence). After removal of 0 bases from V and 3 bases from J, the junction contained 7 bases not matched to a gene. In DNA form, the CDR3 reads TGTGCCTGGAGTGTACTCGGACAGGGTTTTGGGGCCAACGTCCTGACTTTC. Translating it yields CAWSVLGQGFGANVLTF. The variable domain in full, with the rest retrieved from reference TRBV30 and TRBJ2-6, is SQTIHQWPATLVQPVGSPLSLECTVEGTSNPNLYWYRQAAGRGLQLLFYSVGIGQISSEVPQNLSASRPQDRQFILSSKKLLLSDSGFYLCAWSVLGQGFGANVLTFGAGSRLTVL.

The chain has TRBV3-1 (or the pseudogene TRBV3-2) and TRBJ2-7, with a weak D call TRBD2 (7 bases). The V end lost 3 bases, the J end lost 2 bases, and 20 bases lay between the germline ends. The CDR3 covers 17 residues. Germline V gives CDR1 LGHDT, CDR2 YNNKEL (reference sequence). DNA of the CDR3: TGTGCCAGCAGCCAGGGCGTTGGGGGGGCGCTCCCCTACGAGCAGTACTTC. It is translated as CASSQGVGGALPYEQYF.

This clone came up once. The V call is TRBV2, the J call TRBJ2-7; 7 bases line up with TRBD1. The CDR3 is made up of 15 amino acids. Germline lookup yields CDR1 SNHLY and CDR2 FYNNEI. With 4 bases clipped from V and 2 bases from J, the junction kept 8 bases outside the gene matches. The CDR3 region is CASSGPGQITYEQYF. The CDR3, as DNA: TGTGCCAGCAGTGGTCCGGGACAGATAACCTACGAGCAGTACTTC.